The present T cell receptor (beta chain) was sequenced within a study of graft-versus-host responses after intestinal transplantation (dated by TCRdb to the early 2020s). In the study overall: The transplants that recipients received were multivisceral, liver-intestinal, or isolated intestinal. Anti-thymocyte globulin induction was given to all recipients, followed by maintenance tacrolimus and steroids for 3 to 4 years. Graft-versus-host and host-versus-graft alloreactive T cell clones were tracked in the graft, circulation and bone marrow after intestinal transplantation using bulk TCR-beta CDR3 sequencing. Alloreactive clones were identified by sequencing pre-transplant mixed lymphocyte reaction products and comparing them with unstimulated pre-transplant donor and recipient T cells. A cohort of 24 intestinal transplant recipients, including one retransplant, was enrolled, and a few patients lacking pretransplant specimens were excluded. Donor T cell macrochimerism was defined as a peak of at least 4% donor T cells among recipient peripheral blood mononuclear cells. Instead of going to the commercial service, samples from a few later patients were sequenced in-house on an Illumina MiSeq and processed with MiXCR.

General study outcomes and caveats: GvH clones were detected in recipient bone marrow, and some of these GvH clones were observed earlier in ileal mucosa or blood, consistent with an intestinal mucosal origin. The conclusions were limited by the relatively low number and heterogeneity of the intestinal transplant patients. In patients with donor T cell macrochimerism, the allografts had high GvH to HvG T cell clonal ratios. Early after transplant, peak levels of circulating GvH clones were associated with declines in HvG clones.

Comments on this clone: Its antigen has not been determined. Per-base quality was not reported, and no clone a single base away is much larger than it.

The method behind the library was the immunoSEQ multiplex PCR assay. For most patients, genomic DNA was isolated using the Qiagen DNeasy Blood and Tissue Kit and was shipped frozen to Adaptive Biotechnologies for TCR sequencing. High-throughput TCR-beta CDR3 sequencing of genomic DNA from most patients was performed by Adaptive Biotechnologies. The paper's processing steps were these. TCR sequencing data were retrieved from Adaptive's ImmunoSEQ software for 18 patients, whereas a few other patients were processed with MiXCR and VDJtools. To correct CD4 versus CD8 sorting errors, any sequence found in both subsets at a frequency ratio below 5:1 was removed. Because the origin of CDR3 nucleotide sequences shared between donor and recipient could not be assigned, those sequences were removed. Alloreactive clones required at least 2-fold expansion over unstimulated cells and minimum CFSE-low frequency of 0.002% (template counts) or 0.001% (read counts). Clones were considered mappable if detected in sequenced pre-transplant spleen, lymph node, or MLR CFSE-low populations of the donor or recipient. Cumulative frequency of alloreactive clones was calculated as a percentage of all sequences weighted by copy number. Imported from immuneACCESS, the table was reduced by TCRdb to in-frame sequences with V and J called. These copies leave out some clones; in studies compared against another copy, an unresolved V gene accounts for under half, and the cause of the remainder is not known. V, J and clone size reflect that table, while D and trimming were determined from the DNA. For this sample there are about 70,000 clones; around 91% appear just once. Approximately 4.1% of the sample comes from the top ten.

What the time point label conveys for this sample: cells obtained before transplantation from donor or recipient. CD3+CD4+ and CD3+CD8+ populations were FACS-sorted from unstimulated pre-transplant donor and recipient cells taken from spleen or lymph nodes. From cysteine to phenylalanine, the CDR3 is 16 amino acids long. The entry retains the CDR3 DNA only, 48 bases that are in frame from base 1. CDR1 and CDR2, per the germline V gene, are ENHRY and SYGVKD. A distance of 21 bases separates the germline ends of V and J, which lose 4 bases and 6 bases respectively. The clonotype originates from a human donor who was the organ donor for an intestinal transplant. The sequence links TRBV10-3 to TRBJ1-2, with a weak D call of TRBD1 (6 bases match). This specimen consisted of unstimulated CD8+ T cells sorted from spleen or lymph node cells, obtained before transplant. Here the CDR3 is given as CAISGVQGDNWDGYTF. The DNA sequence is TGTGCCATCAGTGGCGTACAGGGCGATAACTGGGATGGCTACACCTTC.